Listed below are T cell receptor beta chains from one sample, sequenced in a study of shared clonotypes between healthy human individuals. Produced via immunoSEQ multiplex PCR; TCRdb's table is partial and in-frame only. Here the sample spans about 1,500,000 clones, roughly 96% being singletons. Sample: naive CD4+ T cells sorted from blood. The receptor set was obtained from a man aged 25 to 45 in good health. CDR3s include the opening cysteine and the closing phenylalanine or tryptophan. Fields, in order: V gene, D gene, clone size, J gene, CDR3 protein, CDR3 DNA. The D gene is left open where the match is weak. Size is stated for part of the rows, as once, few or many counts, or as a class when the clone is expanded.

V gene: TRBV14
D gene: NA
clone size: NA
J gene: TRBJ2-1
CDR3 protein: CASSPRKGTSYNEQFF
CDR3 DNA: TGTGCCAGCAGCCCACGCAAGGGGACCTCCTACAATGAGCAGTTCTTC

V gene: TRBV27
D gene: NA
clone size: NA
J gene: TRBJ1-1
CDR3 protein: CASSYAEAFF
CDR3 DNA: TGTGCCAGCAGTTATGCTGAAGCTTTCTTT

V gene: TRBV5-1
D gene: NA
clone size: NA
J gene: TRBJ2-3
CDR3 protein: CASTILSGADTQYF
CDR3 DNA: TGCGCCAGCACCATTCTCTCAGGGGCAGATACGCAGTATTTT

V gene: TRBV18
D gene: NA
clone size: NA
J gene: TRBJ1-2
CDR3 protein: CASSPRIGVEGGYTF
CDR3 DNA: TGTGCCAGCTCACCACGTATAGGGGTTGAAGGCGGCTACACCTTC

V gene: TRBV4-3
D gene: TRBD1
clone size: NA
J gene: TRBJ2-5
CDR3 protein: CASSPGDREPETQYF
CDR3 DNA: TGCGCCAGCAGCCCTGGGGACAGGGAGCCGGAGACCCAGTACTTC

V gene: TRBV9
D gene: NA
clone size: NA
J gene: TRBJ2-3
CDR3 protein: CASSVASSVSDTQYF
CDR3 DNA: TGTGCCAGCAGCGTAGCTTCTAGCGTCTCAGATACGCAGTATTTT

V gene: TRBV19
D gene: TRBD2
clone size: NA
J gene: TRBJ2-3
CDR3 protein: CASSMVGGRAGDTQYF
CDR3 DNA: TGTGCCAGTAGTATGGTTGGCGGGAGGGCCGGTGATACGCAGTATTTT

V gene: TRBV18
D gene: NA
clone size: NA
J gene: TRBJ2-3
CDR3 protein: CASSPSRRRGTDTQYF
CDR3 DNA: TGTGCCAGCTCACCATCAAGAAGACGGGGCACAGATACGCAGTATTTT

V gene: TRBV7-9
D gene: TRBD1
clone size: once
J gene: TRBJ2-5
CDR3 protein: CASSLDSRGQGTQYF
CDR3 DNA: TGTGCCAGCAGCTTGGATTCGAGGGGGCAGGGGACCCAGTACTTC

V gene: TRBV11-2
D gene: TRBD2
clone size: NA
J gene: TRBJ2-2
CDR3 protein: CASQGTRYTGELFF
CDR3 DNA: TGTGCCAGCCAAGGGACTAGATATACCGGGGAGCTGTTTTTT

V gene: TRBV9
D gene: NA
clone size: NA
J gene: TRBJ2-3
CDR3 protein: CASSVGDFPTSTDTQYF
CDR3 DNA: TGTGCCAGCAGCGTAGGAGACTTCCCGACTAGCACAGATACGCAGTATTTT

V gene: TRBV6-1
D gene: NA
clone size: NA
J gene: TRBJ1-5
CDR3 protein: CASSDWEPQHF
CDR3 DNA: TGTGCCAGCAGTGATTGGGAACCCCAGCATTTT

V gene: TRBV6-1
D gene: NA
clone size: NA
J gene: TRBJ2-7
CDR3 protein: CASTRVLNEQYF
CDR3 DNA: TGTGCCAGCACCAGGGTGCTTAACGAGCAGTACTTC

V gene: TRBV7-8
D gene: NA
clone size: NA
J gene: TRBJ2-3
CDR3 protein: CASSLALLDRGTDTQYF
CDR3 DNA: TGTGCCAGCAGCTTAGCTCTTTTGGACAGAGGGACAGATACGCAGTATTTT

V gene: TRBV9
D gene: TRBD1
clone size: NA
J gene: TRBJ2-1
CDR3 protein: CASSVWGQDGSYNEQFF
CDR3 DNA: TGTGCCAGCAGCGTATGGGGACAGGATGGCTCCTACAATGAGCAGTTCTTC

V gene: TRBV18
D gene: TRBD1
clone size: NA
J gene: TRBJ2-7
CDR3 protein: CASSPGGTGLSYEQYF
CDR3 DNA: TGTGCCAGCTCACCTGGGGGGACAGGGTTAAGCTACGAGCAGTACTTC

V gene: TRBV11-2
D gene: NA
clone size: NA
J gene: TRBJ2-1
CDR3 protein: CASSLVRGWRANEQFF
CDR3 DNA: TGTGCCAGCAGCTTAGTCAGGGGCTGGCGGGCCAATGAGCAGTTCTTC

V gene: TRBV6-5
D gene: NA
clone size: NA
J gene: TRBJ2-7
CDR3 protein: CASKSLADTYEQYF
CDR3 DNA: TGTGCCAGCAAAAGTCTGGCGGATACCTACGAGCAGTACTTC

V gene: TRBV11-2
D gene: NA
clone size: once
J gene: TRBJ1-5
CDR3 protein: CASSQNGQIQPQHF
CDR3 DNA: TGTGCCAGCAGCCAAAACGGACAGATTCAGCCCCAGCATTTT

V gene: TRBV25-1
D gene: NA
clone size: NA
J gene: TRBJ2-3
CDR3 protein: CASSSGAPQYF
CDR3 DNA: TGTGCCAGCAGCTCGGGAGCCCCGCAGTATTTT

V gene: TRBV5-4
D gene: TRBD2
clone size: NA
J gene: TRBJ2-1
CDR3 protein: CASSPGLAGNNEQFF
CDR3 DNA: TGTGCCAGCAGCCCCGGACTAGCGGGAAACAATGAGCAGTTCTTC

V gene: TRBV5-6
D gene: NA
clone size: NA
J gene: TRBJ1-2
CDR3 protein: CASSYKGGSYGYTF
CDR3 DNA: TGTGCCAGCAGCTACAAGGGGGGCAGCTATGGCTACACCTTC

V gene: TRBV6-4
D gene: NA
clone size: NA
J gene: TRBJ2-2
CDR3 protein: CASSRTAANTGELFF
CDR3 DNA: TGTGCCAGCAGTCGGACAGCGGCCAACACCGGGGAGCTGTTTTTT

V gene: TRBV5-5
D gene: TRBD2
clone size: once
J gene: TRBJ2-5
CDR3 protein: CASSPRGRARGKEETQYF
CDR3 DNA: TGTGCCAGCAGCCCTAGAGGCAGGGCGCGGGGGAAAGAAGAGACCCAGTACTTC

V gene: TRBV6-1
D gene: TRBD2
clone size: NA
J gene: TRBJ2-3
CDR3 protein: CASSEVLASTDTQYF
CDR3 DNA: TGTGCCAGCAGTGAAGTACTAGCGAGCACAGATACGCAGTATTTT

V gene: TRBV9
D gene: TRBD2
clone size: NA
J gene: TRBJ2-3
CDR3 protein: CASSGGLAGVDTQYF
CDR3 DNA: TGTGCCAGCAGCGGGGGACTAGCGGGAGTAGATACGCAGTATTTT

V gene: TRBV9
D gene: NA
clone size: NA
J gene: TRBJ2-1
CDR3 protein: CASSAGASGYNEQFF
CDR3 DNA: TGTGCCAGCAGCGCGGGGGCTAGCGGCTACAATGAGCAGTTCTTC

V gene: TRBV6-5
D gene: NA
clone size: NA
J gene: TRBJ1-4
CDR3 protein: CASRGFSTNEKLFF
CDR3 DNA: TGTGCCAGCAGGGGGTTCTCAACTAATGAAAAACTGTTTTTT

V gene: TRBV6-1
D gene: NA
clone size: NA
J gene: TRBJ2-7
CDR3 protein: CASRQDSYDEQYF
CDR3 DNA: TGTGCCAGCAGGCAGGATTCCTACGACGAGCAGTACTTC